What follows are 21 T cell receptor beta chains derived from one specimen sequenced in a study of cytotoxic CD8 clonotypes in ibrutinib-treated CLL (dated by TCRdb to about 2021). The protocol used for the library was the immunoSEQ multiplex PCR assay. TCRdb carries this immuneACCESS record with in-frame sequences only. Its versions omit some clonotypes, under half of them owing to an unresolved V gene in the studies checked, with the rest unexplained. For this sample the table gives 130,000 to 150,000 clones, of which approximately 90% were detected only once. The ten top clones hold 10% to 12% of the sample. The sample's time point label is to be understood as: about twelve months on ibrutinib. The sample consisted of PBMCs, taken after 12 months of ibrutinib treatment. The receptors shown here come from a human donor with chronic lymphocytic leukemia.

The chain uses TRBV27 and TRBJ1-5; D possibly corresponds to TRBD1 (5 bases). Germline assignment: CDR1 MNHEY and CDR2 SMNVEV (reference sequence). V was trimmed by 8 bases and J by 0 bases, leaving 14 bases between them. The CDR3 is 15 residues long. CDR3 residues: CASSMGDYSNQPQHF. CDR3 nucleotides: TGTGCCAGCTCCATGGGGGACTATAGCAATCAGCCCCAGCATTTT.

V is TRBV27 and J is TRBJ2-1; unclear D gene. CDR3 size: 12 residues. Germline CDR1 and CDR2: MNHEY and SMNVEV (reference sequence). Trimming left V 6 bases short and J 10 bases short, with 13 bases between. Here the CDR3 DNA reads TGTGCCAGCAGCCCTACGACGGCGGAGCAGTTCTTC. Encoded protein: CASSPTTAEQFF.

The chain recombines TRBV7-9 with TRBJ1-5; a possible D gene is TRBD1 (5 bases). V lost 5 bases and J 5 bases, leaving 7 bases between the germline ends. Germline V gene lookup returns CDR1 SEHNR and CDR2 FQNEAQ (reference sequence). The CDR3 extends over 12 amino acids. The CDR3 coding sequence is TGTGCCAGCAGCCAGGGAGATCAGCCCCAGCATTTT. Its protein is CASSQGDQPQHF.

The genes are TRBV10-3 and TRBJ1-1, with D perhaps matching TRBD1 (5 bases). Trimming removed 4 bases from V and 2 bases from J, with 11 bases in between. Germline values: CDR1 ENHRY, CDR2 SYGVKD. The CDR3 runs to 14 residues. CDR3: CAISVTGDNTEAFF. The CDR3 DNA is TGTGCCATCAGTGTTACAGGAGATAACACTGAAGCTTTCTTT.

A few counts support this clone. The J gene is TRBJ2-7, the V gene TRBV7-2; D may correspond to TRBD1 or TRBD2 (5 bases each). V was pared by 4 bases and J by 4 bases, with 11 bases between. The CDR3 extends over 13 amino acids. CDR1 and CDR2 from the germline V gene are SGHTA and FQGNSA. The CDR3 bases are TGTGCCAGCAGCTCCGGGGCCGAATACGAGCAGTACTTC. The encoded protein is CASSSGAEYEQYF.

In DNA form, the CDR3 reads TGTGCCAGCAGCCAAGATCGGGACGTGCCGGGACTAGCGGCCAACCTTAGGAGGACCCAGTACTTC. Translation: CASSQDRDVPGLAANLRRTQYF. The chain employs TRBV4-2 and TRBJ2-5; 11 positions match TRBD2. Germline loops: CDR1 LGHNA, CDR2 YNFKEQ. The V segment lost 0 bases and the J segment 7 bases; nucleotides outside the gene matches: 25. The CDR3 is 22 amino acids.

On this clone itself: The germline gene is not matched at one end of the junction; a read error may be the cause. The genes are TRBV6-5 and TRBJ2-7; TRBD2 might be the D (5 bases). Germline V gene lookup returns CDR1 MNHEY and CDR2 SVGAGI. The CDR3 loop spans 14 amino acids. The CDR3 loop reads CAISEGWKENEQYF. Written as DNA, the CDR3 is TGTGCCATCAGTGAGGGCTGGAAAGAGAACGAGCAGTACTTC.

J is TRBJ2-3 and V is TRBV6-1; D might be TRBD1 (5 bases). Germline loops: CDR1 MNHNS, CDR2 SASEGT. The CDR3 runs 15 residues. V shed 2 bases and J shed 6 bases, with 15 bases lying between them. CDR3 in amino acids: CASSESGASMDTQYF. The CDR3 nucleotides are TGTGCCAGCAGTGAATCTGGGGCCTCCATGGATACGCAGTATTTT.

The chain has TRBV2 and TRBJ2-5; D possibly corresponds to TRBD1 (6 bases). CDR1 and CDR2 (germline): SNHLY, FYNNEI. The CDR3 has 13 amino acids. V shed 7 bases and J shed 3 bases, with 12 bases lying between them. The CDR3 is CASTSQGKETQYF. Here the CDR3 DNA reads TGTGCCAGCACATCGCAGGGGAAAGAGACCCAGTACTTC.

This rearrangement joins TRBV5-1 to TRBJ2-7; TRBD1 matches at 7 bases. Per the germline V gene, CDR1 is SGHRS and CDR2 is YFSETQ. The CDR3 length is 15 residues. The junction had 8 bases not matched to a gene; V was cut back by 4 bases and J by 1 base. CDR3 nucleotide sequence: TGCGCCAGCAGCAGAGGGGGCGCAACATCCTACGAGCAGTACTTC. Translated: CASSRGGATSYEQYF.

The chain recombines TRBV28 with TRBJ1-2; possibly TRBD1 for D (5 bases). The length of the CDR3 is 14 residues. Trimming took 6 bases from V and 3 from J, leaving 14 bases between them. The germline V gene encodes CDR1 MDHEN and CDR2 SYDVKM. This CDR3 reads CASSPQGRDYGYTF. In DNA, the CDR3 is TGTGCCAGCAGCCCGCAGGGCAGAGACTATGGCTACACCTTC.

CDR3 protein: CASSGTWGVQGEGEAFF. CDR3 sequence (DNA): TGTGCCAGCAGTGGGACGTGGGGGGTTCAGGGCGAGGGCGAAGCTTTCTTT. The J gene is TRBJ1-1, the V gene TRBV28; the D gene is possibly TRBD1 (5 bases). This CDR3 spans 17 amino acids. Germline V gives CDR1 MDHEN, CDR2 SYDVKM. The V end lost 5 bases, the J end lost 8 bases, and 27 bases lay between the germline ends.

The V and J genes are TRBV7-9 and TRBJ2-7; TRBD1 aligns across 7 bases. There are 14 residues in the CDR3. The V gene end was trimmed by 4 bases and the J gene end by 3 bases; junction bases not matched to a gene: 6. CDR1 SEHNR and CDR2 FQNEAQ come from the germline V gene (reference sequence). CDR3 bases: TGTGCCAGCAGCTCAAGACAGGGTGTCTACGAGCAGTACTTC. The encoded protein is CASSSRQGVYEQYF.

The chain joins TRBV4-3 to TRBJ2-7; D gene uncertain. Trimming shortened V by 0 bases and J by 1 base, and 7 bases separated the two germline ends. This CDR3 is built from 14 residues. Germline assignment: CDR1 LGHNA and CDR2 YSLEER. This CDR3 is CASSQEWGSYEQYF. CDR3 nucleotide sequence: TGCGCCAGCAGCCAAGAGTGGGGTTCCTACGAGCAGTACTTC.

This chain uses TRBV4-1 with TRBJ2-4, with a weak D call TRBD2 (6 bases). Germline lookup yields CDR1 MGHRA and CDR2 YSYEKL. This CDR3 spans 18 amino acids. With 4 bases removed from V and 5 bases from J, the gap between germline ends came to 24 bases. The CDR3 bases are TGCGCCAGCAGCCCCGTTATAAGTCGGGAGTCAAAGGAAAACATTCAGTACTTC. Encoded protein: CASSPVISRESKENIQYF.

This clone was picked up one time. The chain carries TRBV7-2 and TRBJ2-5, with TRBD2 matching 11 bases. CDR1 SGHTA and CDR2 FQGNSA come from the germline V gene. J lost 0 bases, V lost 3 bases, and 3 bases had no gene match. The CDR3 is 16 residues long. This chain's CDR3 is CASSFGLAGNQETQYF. CDR3 DNA: TGTGCCAGCAGCTTTGGACTAGCGGGTAACCAAGAGACCCAGTACTTC.

The V gene is TRBV14, the J gene TRBJ2-5; 11 nucleotides match TRBD2. V dropped 3 bases and J dropped 2; count of bases not matched to a gene: 2. The CDR3 length is 15 residues. CDR1 is SGHDN and CDR2 is FVKESK in the germline V gene. For the CDR3, the DNA is TGTGCCAGCAGCCAGAGACTAGCGGGACAAGAGACCCAGTACTTC. Protein sequence: CASSQRLAGQETQYF.

CDR3 region: CASSLYGFGEQFF. Here the CDR3 DNA reads TGTGCCAGCAGTTTATACGGTTTTGGTGAGCAGTTCTTC. The gene calls are TRBV28 and TRBJ2-1; D is uncertain. Trimming stripped 1 base from V and 9 bases from J, with 10 bases between. Germline V gene lookup returns CDR1 MDHEN and CDR2 SYDVKM. This CDR3 spans 13 amino acids.

The V call is TRBV7-2, the J call TRBJ1-3, with no clear D. Germline V gene data show CDR1 as SGHTA and CDR2 as FQGNSA. The V gene lost 2 bases and the J gene lost 2 bases, with 7 bases spanning the gap. This CDR3 contains 14 residues. CDR3 nucleotides: TGTGCCAGCAGCTTACAAGAGGCTGGAAACACCATATATTTT. The encoded protein is CASSLQEAGNTIYF.

J is TRBJ2-7 and V is TRBV18, with 13 bases fitting TRBD2. Germline CDR1 KGHSH, CDR2 LQKENI. The ends lost 5 bases at V and 7 bases at J; junction bases unmatched: 8. The length of the CDR3 is 15 residues. The chain's CDR3 is CASSSGTSGVLEQYF. In DNA form, the CDR3 reads TGTGCCAGCTCATCCGGGACTAGCGGGGTTTTGGAGCAGTACTTC. The complete variable domain, with remaining parts taken from reference TRBV18 and TRBJ2-7, reads NAGVMQNPRHLVRRRGQEARLRCSPMKGHSHVYWYRQLPEEGLKFMVYLQKENIIDESGMPKERFSAEFPKEGPSILRIQQVVRGDSAAYFCASSSGTSGVLEQYFGPGTRLTVT.

The chain employs TRBV11-2 and TRBJ2-3; 9 bases fit TRBD2. Trimming cost V 4 bases and J 3 bases; bases outside gene matches: 8. This CDR3 spans 16 amino acids. Looked up from germline, CDR1 is SGHAT and CDR2 is FQNNGV. CDR3 sequence: CASSSASGRKTDTQYF. CDR3 nucleotide sequence: TGTGCCAGCAGCTCCGCAAGCGGGAGGAAAACAGATACGCAGTATTTT.